This T cell receptor (beta chain) was obtained from a study of blood T cell repertoires in COVID-19. Study in general: Whether acute or convalescent, the COVID-19 samples came from the United States, Italy and Spain.

The CDR3 consists of 13 residues. Germline loops: CDR1 MNHEY, CDR2 SVGAGI. The junction had 1 base not matched to a gene; V was cut back by 5 bases and J by 4 bases. Clones were read by immunoSEQ multiplex PCR, and TCRdb kept only the in-frame ones, dropping some. The sample shows about 160,000 clones, 80% to 90% of them seen only once. The TCR was taken from a man aged 35 to 55 who had recovered from COVID-19. The chain combines TRBV6-5 with TRBJ1-1, with 10 bases aligning to TRBD1. The sequenced sample was peripheral blood. The CDR3 sequence is CASSRTGGTEAFF. The CDR3 DNA reads TGTGCCAGCAGTCGGACAGGGGGCACTGAAGCTTTCTTT.